This T cell receptor beta chain was captured by sequencing in a study of cytomegalovirus exposure and HLA in healthy donors. General study findings and limits: The study labeled 164 TCR beta chains cytomegalovirus-associated. The authors later found HLA-associated TCR beta chains more clonally expanded than equally common others.

Worth noting for this clone: Its antigen is still unknown.

The PCR employed 60 Vbeta primers together with 13 Jbeta primers. TCRdb's table, derived via immunoSEQ multiplex PCR, lists solely in-frame clones and lacks some. The listing records just over 200,000 clones. Germline CDR1 reads SGHAT; CDR2 reads FQNNGV. CDR3 size: 15 residues. V was shortened by 0 bases and J by 3 bases, with 11 bases between the two germline ends. V and J are TRBV11-2 and TRBJ1-1, with D possibly matching TRBD1 (5 bases). The receptor was isolated from a girl aged 2-10 years in good health and CMV-seropositive. What was sequenced was PBMCs. DNA of the CDR3: TGTGCCAGCAGCTTAGATCCGGGGGGGGACACTGAAGCTTTCTTT. Translating it yields CASSLDPGGDTEAFF.